These T cell receptor beta chains were read from a single sample in a study of blood T cell repertoires in COVID-19. Measured with immunoSEQ multiplex PCR; TCRdb has only the in-frame clones, and not every one. This table holds about 240,000 clones, around 89% found once. Sequenced sample: PBMCs or T cells enriched from blood (not recorded which). The source is a woman aged 30 to 39 who had recovered from COVID-19. Each CDR3 is given with its conserved first and last residue. The D gene is left open where the match is weak. For some rows the clone size is stated as once, few or many, or as a class when expanded; others skip it.

clone size	V gene	D gene	J gene	CDR3 protein	CDR3 DNA
NA	TRBV5-1	NA	TRBJ1-4	CASSLFPNRDYNEKLFF	TGCGCCAGCAGCTTGTTTCCAAACAGGGATTATAATGAAAAACTGTTTTTT
NA	TRBV7-2	NA	TRBJ1-2	CASSPGSGGFYGYTF	TGTGCCAGCAGCCCGGGGAGCGGGGGATTCTATGGCTACACCTTC
few	TRBV29-1	TRBD1	TRBJ1-1	CSVDRGVNTEAFF	TGCAGCGTCGACAGGGGGGTGAACACTGAAGCTTTCTTT
NA	TRBV10-3	TRBD2	TRBJ2-1	CAISEGLASSSYNEQFF	TGTGCCATCAGTGAGGGACTAGCGTCGAGCTCCTACAATGAGCAGTTCTTC
NA	TRBV12-3/TRBV12-4	NA	TRBJ1-2	CASSLQTDYGYTF	TGTGCCAGCAGTTTACAAACAGACTATGGCTACACCTTC
NA	TRBV10-3	TRBD1	TRBJ1-2	CAISGEGQGEGNYGYTF	TGTGCCATCAGTGGTGAGGGACAGGGGGAAGGGAACTATGGCTACACCTTC
NA	TRBV18	TRBD1	TRBJ1-5	CASSDQGASNQPQHF	TGTGCCAGCTCAGACCAGGGGGCAAGCAATCAGCCCCAGCATTTT
NA	TRBV4-2	NA	TRBJ2-6	CASSRAQVSGANVLTF	TGTGCCAGCAGCCGAGCACAGGTCTCTGGGGCCAACGTCCTGACTTTC
NA	TRBV28	TRBD2	TRBJ2-3	CASSPWTSGGGTDTQYF	TGTGCCAGCAGTCCTTGGACTAGCGGAGGCGGCACAGATACGCAGTATTTT
NA	TRBV6-1	TRBD2	TRBJ2-7	CASSALPGTRSNEQYF	TGTGCCAGCAGTGCTCTCCCCGGGACTAGAAGTAACGAGCAGTACTTC
NA	TRBV18	TRBD1	TRBJ2-7	CASGLRQGESEQYF	TGTGCCAGCGGCCTACGACAGGGAGAGAGCGAGCAGTACTTC
NA	TRBV11-2	TRBD1	TRBJ2-1	CASRSRQGEHNEQFF	TGTGCCAGCAGATCAAGACAGGGAGAGCACAATGAGCAGTTCTTC
medium-sized	TRBV4-3	TRBD2	TRBJ2-1	CASSQDTSGSGYEQFF	TGCGCCAGCAGCCAGGATACTAGCGGGAGTGGGTATGAGCAGTTCTTC
NA	TRBV5-1	TRBD1	TRBJ2-7	CASSLGDRSSYEQYF	TGCGCCAGCAGCTTGGGGGACAGAAGCTCCTACGAGCAGTACTTC
NA	TRBV5-1	NA	TRBJ1-5	CASSLGQTRGQPQHF	TGCGCCAGCAGCTTGGGTCAAACCAGGGGTCAGCCCCAGCATTTT
once	TRBV27	TRBD1	TRBJ2-7	CASSLAPGQPMEQYF	TGTGCCAGCAGTTTGGCCCCGGGACAGCCTATGGAGCAGTACTTC
NA	TRBV2	TRBD1	TRBJ1-1	CASSRQGENTEAFF	TGTGCCAGCAGTCGACAGGGAGAGAACACTGAAGCTTTCTTT
NA	TRBV6-5	NA	TRBJ1-1	CASTIGWGGGTEAFF	TGTGCCAGCACGATCGGTTGGGGAGGTGGCACTGAAGCTTTCTTT
NA	TRBV3-1/TRBV3-2	NA	TRBJ2-2	CASSQDHRTGELFF	TGTGCCAGCAGCCAAGATCACCGGACCGGGGAGCTGTTTTTT
NA	TRBV19	TRBD2	TRBJ2-1	CASGYLAGELGNEQFF	TGTGCCAGTGGGTACCTAGCGGGAGAACTCGGTAATGAGCAGTTCTTC
NA	TRBV3-1/TRBV3-2	NA	TRBJ2-5	CASSQEDSGETQYF	TGTGCCAGCAGCCAAGAGGACTCGGGGGAGACCCAGTACTTC
NA	TRBV9	TRBD1	TRBJ1-2	CASSVGQGDDTSGYTF	TGTGCCAGCAGCGTAGGACAGGGGGACGACACTTCTGGCTACACCTTC
NA	TRBV7-7	TRBD2	TRBJ2-2	CASSPGLAGNGELFF	TGTGCTAGCAGCCCCGGACTAGCGGGAAACGGGGAGCTGTTTTTT
NA	TRBV7-3	TRBD1	TRBJ1-2	CASSLTGQGTNYGYTF	TGTGCCAGCAGCTTAACGGGACAGGGGACCAACTATGGCTACACCTTC
NA	TRBV6-2/TRBV6-3	NA	TRBJ2-7	CASSRHLTGNSYEQYF	TGTGCCAGCAGTCGCCATCTGACAGGCAACTCCTACGAGCAGTACTTC